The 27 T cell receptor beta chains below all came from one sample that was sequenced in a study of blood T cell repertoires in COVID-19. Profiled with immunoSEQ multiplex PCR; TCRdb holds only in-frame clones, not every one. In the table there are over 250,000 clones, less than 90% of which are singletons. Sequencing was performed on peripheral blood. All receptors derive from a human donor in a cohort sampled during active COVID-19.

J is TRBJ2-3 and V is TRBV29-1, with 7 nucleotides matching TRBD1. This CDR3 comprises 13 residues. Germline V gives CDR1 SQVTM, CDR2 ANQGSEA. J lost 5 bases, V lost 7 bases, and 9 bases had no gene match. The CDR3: CSAETGFGDTQYF. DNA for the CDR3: TGCAGCGCTGAGACAGGGTTTGGAGATACGCAGTATTTT.

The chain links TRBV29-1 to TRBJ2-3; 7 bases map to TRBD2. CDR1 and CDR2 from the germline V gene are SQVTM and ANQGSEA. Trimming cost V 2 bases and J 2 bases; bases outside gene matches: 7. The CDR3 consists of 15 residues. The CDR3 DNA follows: TGCAGCGTTGAATCTCCTAGCGGACTCACAGATACGCAGTATTTT. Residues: CSVESPSGLTDTQYF.

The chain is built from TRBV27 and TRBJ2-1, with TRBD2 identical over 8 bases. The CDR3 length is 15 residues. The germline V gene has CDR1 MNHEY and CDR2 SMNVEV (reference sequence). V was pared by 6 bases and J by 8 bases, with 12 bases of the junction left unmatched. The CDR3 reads CASSQKRERVYEQFF. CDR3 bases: TGTGCCAGCAGCCAGAAGCGGGAGCGGGTTTATGAGCAGTTCTTC.

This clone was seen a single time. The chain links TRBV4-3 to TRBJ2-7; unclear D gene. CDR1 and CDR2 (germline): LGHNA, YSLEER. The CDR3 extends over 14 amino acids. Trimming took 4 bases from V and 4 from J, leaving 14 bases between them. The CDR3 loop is CASSPNAVGYEQYF. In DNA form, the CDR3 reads TGCGCCAGCAGCCCGAACGCGGTTGGGTACGAGCAGTACTTC.

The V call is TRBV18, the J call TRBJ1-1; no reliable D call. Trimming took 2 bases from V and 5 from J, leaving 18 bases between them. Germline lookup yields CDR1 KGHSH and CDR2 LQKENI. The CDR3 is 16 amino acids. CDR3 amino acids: CASSPYRTEVETEAFF. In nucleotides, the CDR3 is TGTGCCAGCTCACCATACCGAACGGAGGTCGAAACTGAAGCTTTCTTT.

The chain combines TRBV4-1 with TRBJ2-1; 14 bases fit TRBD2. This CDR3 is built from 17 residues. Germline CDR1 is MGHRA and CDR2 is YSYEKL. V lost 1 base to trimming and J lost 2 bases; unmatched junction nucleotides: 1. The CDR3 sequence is CASSQGTSGGTYNEQFF. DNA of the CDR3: TGCGCCAGCAGCCAAGGGACTAGCGGGGGGACCTACAATGAGCAGTTCTTC.

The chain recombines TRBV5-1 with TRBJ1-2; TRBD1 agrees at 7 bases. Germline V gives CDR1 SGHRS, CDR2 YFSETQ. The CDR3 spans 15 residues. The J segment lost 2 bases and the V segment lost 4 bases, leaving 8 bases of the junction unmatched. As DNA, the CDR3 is TGCGCCAGCAGCCCTACCGGGACAGTAAACTATGGCTACACCTTC. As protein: CASSPTGTVNYGYTF.

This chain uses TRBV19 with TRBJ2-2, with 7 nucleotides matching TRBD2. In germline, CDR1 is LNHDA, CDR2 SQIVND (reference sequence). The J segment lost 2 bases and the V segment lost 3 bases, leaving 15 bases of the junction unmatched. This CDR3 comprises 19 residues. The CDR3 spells CASSITGGQPPYNTGELFF. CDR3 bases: TGTGCCAGTAGTATCACGGGAGGACAACCTCCCTACAACACCGGGGAGCTGTTTTTT.

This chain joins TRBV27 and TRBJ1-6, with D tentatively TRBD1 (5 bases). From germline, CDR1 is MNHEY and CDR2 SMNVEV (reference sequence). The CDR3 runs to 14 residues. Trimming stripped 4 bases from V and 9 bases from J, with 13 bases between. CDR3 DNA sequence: TGTGCCAGCAGTTCAGGGTTACTGGGTTCACCCCTCCACTTT. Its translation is CASSSGLLGSPLHF.

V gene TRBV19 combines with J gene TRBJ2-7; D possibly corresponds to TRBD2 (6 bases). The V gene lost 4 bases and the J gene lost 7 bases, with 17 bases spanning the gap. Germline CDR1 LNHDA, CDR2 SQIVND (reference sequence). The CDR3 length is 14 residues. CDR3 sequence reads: CASSKVAAGGEQYF. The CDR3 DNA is TGTGCCAGTAGTAAAGTAGCGGCCGGTGGGGAGCAGTACTTC.

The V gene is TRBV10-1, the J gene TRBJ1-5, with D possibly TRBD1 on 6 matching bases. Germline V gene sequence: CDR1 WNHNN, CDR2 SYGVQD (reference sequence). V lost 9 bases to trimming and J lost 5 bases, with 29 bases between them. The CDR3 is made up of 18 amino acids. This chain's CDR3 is CARPSTPRTVQGHQPQHF. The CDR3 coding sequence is TGCGCCAGACCAAGCACCCCGAGGACAGTTCAGGGACATCAGCCCCAGCATTTT.

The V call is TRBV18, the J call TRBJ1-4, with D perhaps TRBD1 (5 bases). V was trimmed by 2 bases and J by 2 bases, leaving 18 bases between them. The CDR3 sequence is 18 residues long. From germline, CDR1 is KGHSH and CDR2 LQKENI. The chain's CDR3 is CASSPILKREGTNEKLFF. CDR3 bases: TGTGCCAGCTCACCAATTCTTAAGAGGGAGGGGACTAATGAAAAACTGTTTTTT.

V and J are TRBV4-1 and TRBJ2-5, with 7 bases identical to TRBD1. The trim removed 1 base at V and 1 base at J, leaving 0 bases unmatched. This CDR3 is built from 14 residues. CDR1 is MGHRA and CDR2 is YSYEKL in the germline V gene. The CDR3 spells CASSQAGGQETQYF. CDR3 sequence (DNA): TGCGCCAGCAGCCAAGCAGGGGGCCAAGAGACCCAGTACTTC.

CDR3 sequence: CASSVARADEQYF. The CDR3 nucleotides are TGCGCCAGCAGCGTGGCCAGGGCGGACGAGCAGTACTTC. The chain links TRBV5-1 to TRBJ2-7; a weak D match, TRBD1 (5 bases). Germline V gives CDR1 SGHRS, CDR2 YFSETQ. This CDR3 contains 13 residues. The V and J ends lost 4 bases and 5 bases respectively, with 13 bases between them. Variable domain in full (rest from reference TRBV5-1 and TRBJ2-7): KAGVTQTPRYLIKTRGQQVTLSCSPISGHRSVSWYQQTPGQGLQFLFEYFSETQRNKGNFPGRFSGRQFSNSRSEMNVSTLELGDSALYLCASSVARADEQYFGPGTRLTVT.

For the CDR3, the DNA is TGTGCCAGCAGCGTCTCTCCTGCCGACAGTCTCCATGAAAAACTGTTTTTT. It translates to CASSVSPADSLHEKLFF. This sequence joins TRBV9 and TRBJ1-4; D possibly corresponds to TRBD1 (5 bases). The CDR3 runs 17 residues. Trimming cost V 2 bases and J 6 bases, with 20 bases left between them. Germline-derived CDR1 and CDR2 are SGDLS and YYNGEE.

CDR3 residues: CASSYQDRDGYTF. The CDR3, as DNA: TGTGCCAGCAGTTACCAGGACAGGGATGGCTACACCTTC. V gene TRBV6-5 combines with J gene TRBJ1-2, with 8 bases matching TRBD1. This CDR3 has 13 amino acids. Germline-derived CDR1 and CDR2 are MNHEY and SVGAGI. J gave up 6 bases and V 2 bases, and 2 bases lay outside the gene matches.

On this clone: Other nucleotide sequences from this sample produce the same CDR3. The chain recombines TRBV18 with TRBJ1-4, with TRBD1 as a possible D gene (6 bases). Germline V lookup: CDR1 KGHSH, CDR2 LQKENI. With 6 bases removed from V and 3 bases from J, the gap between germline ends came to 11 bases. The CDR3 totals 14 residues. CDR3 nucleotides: TGTGCCAGCTCCCAACAGGGATCTAATGAAAAACTGTTTTTT. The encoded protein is CASSQQGSNEKLFF.

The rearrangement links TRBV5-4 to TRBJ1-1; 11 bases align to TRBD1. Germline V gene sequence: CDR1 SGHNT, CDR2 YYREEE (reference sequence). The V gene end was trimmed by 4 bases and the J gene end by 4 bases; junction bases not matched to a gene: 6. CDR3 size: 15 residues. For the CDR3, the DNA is TGTGCCAGCAGCAGTCCGGGACAGGGGGGCACTGAAGCTTTCTTT. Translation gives CASSSPGQGGTEAFF.

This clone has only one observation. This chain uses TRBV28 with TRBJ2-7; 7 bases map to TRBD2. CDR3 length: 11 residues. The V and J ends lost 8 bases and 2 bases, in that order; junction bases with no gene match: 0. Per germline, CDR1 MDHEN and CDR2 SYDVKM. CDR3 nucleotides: TGTGCCAGCGGGGGGGCCTACGAGCAGTACTTC. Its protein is CASGGAYEQYF.

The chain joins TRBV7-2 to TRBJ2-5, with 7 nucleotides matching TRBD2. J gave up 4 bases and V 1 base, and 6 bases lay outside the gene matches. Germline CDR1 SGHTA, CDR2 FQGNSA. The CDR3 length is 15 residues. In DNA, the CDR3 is TGTGCCAGCAGCTTAGGGCGGGGAGGGGCAGAGACCCAGTACTTC. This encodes CASSLGRGGAETQYF.

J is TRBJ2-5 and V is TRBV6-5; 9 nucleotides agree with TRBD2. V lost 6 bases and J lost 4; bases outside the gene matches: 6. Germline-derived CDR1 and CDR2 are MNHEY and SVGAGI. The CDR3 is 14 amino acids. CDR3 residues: CASRAGTSTETQYF. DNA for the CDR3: TGTGCCAGCAGGGCCGGGACTAGCACAGAGACCCAGTACTTC.

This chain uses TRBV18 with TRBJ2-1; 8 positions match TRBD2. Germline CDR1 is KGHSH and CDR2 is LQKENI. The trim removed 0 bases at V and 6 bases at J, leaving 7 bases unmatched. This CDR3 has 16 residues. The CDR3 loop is CASSPPLLTSGNEQFF. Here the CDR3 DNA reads TGTGCCAGCTCACCACCCCTCCTAACTAGCGGCAATGAGCAGTTCTTC.

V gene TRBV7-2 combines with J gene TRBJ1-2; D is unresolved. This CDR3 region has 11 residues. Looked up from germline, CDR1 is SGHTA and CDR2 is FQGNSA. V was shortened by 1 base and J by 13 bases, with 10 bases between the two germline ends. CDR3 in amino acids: CASSLDRQGTF. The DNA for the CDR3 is TGTGCCAGCAGCTTAGACAGACAAGGCACCTTC.

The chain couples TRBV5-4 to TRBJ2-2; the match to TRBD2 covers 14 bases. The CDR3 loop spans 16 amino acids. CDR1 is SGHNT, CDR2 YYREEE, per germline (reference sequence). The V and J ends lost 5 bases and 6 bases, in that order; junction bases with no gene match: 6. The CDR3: CASRKPGLAGAGELFF. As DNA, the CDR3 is TGTGCCAGCAGGAAACCGGGACTAGCGGGAGCCGGGGAGCTGTTTTTT.

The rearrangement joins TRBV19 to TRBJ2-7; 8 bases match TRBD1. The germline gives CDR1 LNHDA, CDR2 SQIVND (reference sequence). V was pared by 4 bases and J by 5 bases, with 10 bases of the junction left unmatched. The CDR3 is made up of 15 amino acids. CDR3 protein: CASSNNRDRFDEQYF. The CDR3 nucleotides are TGTGCCAGTAGTAACAACCGGGACAGGTTCGACGAGCAGTACTTC. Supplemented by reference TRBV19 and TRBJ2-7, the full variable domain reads DGGITQSPKYLFRKEGQNVTLSCEQNLNHDAMYWYRQDPGQGLRLIYYSQIVNDFQKGDIAEGYSVSREKKESFPLTVTSAQKNPTAFYLCASSNNRDRFDEQYFGPGTRLTVT.

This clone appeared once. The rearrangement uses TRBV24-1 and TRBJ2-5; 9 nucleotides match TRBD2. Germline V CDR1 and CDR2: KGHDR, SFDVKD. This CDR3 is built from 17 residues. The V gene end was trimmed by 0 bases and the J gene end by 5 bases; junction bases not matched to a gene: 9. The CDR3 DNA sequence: TGTGCCACCAGTGATTTGCGGGCTAGCGGGAATCTGGAGACCCAGTACTTC. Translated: CATSDLRASGNLETQYF.

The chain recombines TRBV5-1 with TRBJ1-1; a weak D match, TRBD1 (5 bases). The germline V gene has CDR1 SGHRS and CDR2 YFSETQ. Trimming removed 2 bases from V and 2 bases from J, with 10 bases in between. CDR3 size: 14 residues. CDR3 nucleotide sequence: TGCGCCAGCAGCTTTGGGGCCACCAACACTGAAGCTTTCTTT. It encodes CASSFGATNTEAFF.